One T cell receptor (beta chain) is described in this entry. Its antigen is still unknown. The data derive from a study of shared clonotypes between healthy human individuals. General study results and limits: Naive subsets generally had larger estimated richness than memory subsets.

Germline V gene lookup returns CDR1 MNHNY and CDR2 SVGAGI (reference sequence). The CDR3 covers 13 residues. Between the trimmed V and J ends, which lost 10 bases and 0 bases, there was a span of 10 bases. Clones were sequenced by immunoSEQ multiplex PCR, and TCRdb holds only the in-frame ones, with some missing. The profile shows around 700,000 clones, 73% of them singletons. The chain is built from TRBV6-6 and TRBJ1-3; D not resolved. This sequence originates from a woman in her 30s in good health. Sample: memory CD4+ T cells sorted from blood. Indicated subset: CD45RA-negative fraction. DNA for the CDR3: TGTGCCACCGGCGGTAGCTCTGGAAACACCATATATTTT. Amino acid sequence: CATGGSSGNTIYF.